This TCR beta chain was identified during a study of T cell changes during pregnancy in multiple sclerosis. The assay was immunoSEQ multiplex PCR, and TCRdb's table has in-frame clones only and misses some. The sample lists 45,000 to 60,000 clones; 90% to 95% were seen once. The CDR3 runs 16 residues. CDR1 and CDR2 from the germline V gene are LNHDA and SQIVND (reference sequence). Germline trimming cut 4 bases from V and 0 bases from J; bases unmatched to any gene: 6. The sequenced sample was CD4+ T cells from peripheral blood mononuclear cells, obtained in the second trimester of pregnancy. The clonotype originates from a female donor with multiple sclerosis, enrolled in a pregnancy study. The rearrangement links TRBV19 to TRBJ1-3, with TRBD1 identical over 7 bases. The CDR3 loop is CASSKWTGNSGNTIYF. The CDR3 DNA follows: TGTGCCAGTAGTAAATGGACAGGCAACTCTGGAAACACCATATATTTT. Using reference TRBV19 and TRBJ1-3 for the parts outside the CDR3, the full variable domain is DGGITQSPKYLFRKEGQNVTLSCEQNLNHDAMYWYRQDPGQGLRLIYYSQIVNDFQKGDIAEGYSVSREKKESFPLTVTSAQKNPTAFYLCASSKWTGNSGNTIYFGEGSWLTVV.